This T cell receptor beta chain comes out of a study of T cell changes during pregnancy in multiple sclerosis. The germline CDR1 and CDR2 sequences are SGHAT and FQNNGV. The CDR3 has 16 residues. V was trimmed by 5 bases and J by 6 bases, leaving 19 bases between them. Sequencing used immunoSEQ multiplex PCR; TCRdb keeps in-frame clones, though not all of them. The sample records 65,000 to 85,000 clones, 85% to 95% being singletons. The starting material was CD4+ T cells from peripheral blood mononuclear cells, obtained after pregnancy. The sequence was collected from a female donor with multiple sclerosis, enrolled in a pregnancy study. The V gene is TRBV11-2, the J gene TRBJ2-2; D uncertain. CDR3 sequence (DNA): TGTGCCAGCAGCCCTCTTTCATGGAGTCCGGCCGGGGAGCTGTTTTTT. This gives the protein CASSPLSWSPAGELFF. Filled out from reference TRBV11-2 and TRBJ2-2, the complete variable domain reads EAGVAQSPRYKIIEKRQSVAFWCNPISGHATLYWYQQILGQGPKLLIQFQNNGVVDDSQLPKDRFSAERLKGVDSTLKIQPAKLEDSAVYLCASSPLSWSPAGELFFGEGSRLTVL.